The rows below give T cell receptor beta chains drawn from one sample of a study of technical replicates of blood from a few donors. Method: immunoSEQ multiplex PCR; TCRdb's copy keeps in-frame clones and lacks some. The data show approximately 81,000 clones, approximately 96% seen once. Sequencing was done on a sample of T cells isolated from PBMCs. The source of these receptors is a human donor in good health. Each CDR3 is given with its conserved first and last residue. D genes are given only for firm matches. Clone size is shown for a subset of rows, as once, few, many or a class of expanded clone.

j_gene	abundance	v_gene	d_gene	len	CDR3aa	CDR3nt
TRBJ1-4	NA	TRBV14	TRBD1	17	CASSLGTVITTNEKLFF	TGTGCCAGCAGCCTCGGGACAGTCATTACAACTAATGAAAAACTGTTTTTT
TRBJ2-1	once	TRBV30	NA	10	CAWSVGEQFF	TGTGCCTGGAGTGTCGGGGAGCAGTTCTTC
TRBJ2-5	NA	TRBV4-1	TRBD1	16	CASSQDVGTGAKTQYF	TGCGCCAGCAGCCAAGATGTGGGGACAGGGGCTAAGACCCAGTACTTC
TRBJ2-4	once	TRBV2	TRBD1	14	CGSLDRGTKNIQYF	TGTGGTTCCTTGGACAGGGGAACCAAAAACATTCAGTACTTC
TRBJ2-1	NA	TRBV27	TRBD2	15	CASSPAGTSRYEQFF	TGTGCCAGCAGCCCCGCCGGGACTAGTAGGTATGAGCAGTTCTTC
TRBJ2-2	NA	TRBV16	NA	13	CASSQSFAGELFF	TGTGCCAGCAGCCAGTCGTTTGCCGGGGAGCTGTTTTTT
TRBJ2-7	NA	TRBV27	TRBD1	20	CASSLWVVGPPGTGGDEQYF	TGTGCCAGCAGTTTATGGGTGGTAGGCCCACCCGGGACAGGGGGCGACGAGCAGTACTTC
TRBJ1-1	NA	TRBV5-1	NA	17	CASSLRGKGRVNTEAFF	TGCGCCAGCAGCTTAAGAGGGAAGGGGAGGGTTAACACTGAAGCTTTCTTT
TRBJ2-7	NA	TRBV7-7	TRBD1	15	CASSLGDRDFYEQYF	TGTGCTAGCAGCTTAGGGGACAGGGATTTCTACGAGCAGTACTTC
TRBJ1-2	NA	TRBV4-1	TRBD1	16	CASSQTKGAVHYGYTF	TGCGCCAGCAGCCAAACCAAGGGGGCGGTTCACTATGGCTACACCTTC
TRBJ1-1	once	TRBV11-1	NA	13	CASSPQENTEAFF	TGTGCCAGCAGCCCCCAGGAGAACACTGAAGCTTTCTTT
TRBJ2-3	NA	TRBV10-1	TRBD1	18	CATRRDRGLFGSTDTQYF	TGCGCCACACGAAGGGACAGGGGGCTTTTTGGGAGCACAGATACGCAGTATTTT
TRBJ1-2	NA	TRBV7-3	NA	16	CASSLIESSLRYGYTF	TGTGCCAGCAGCTTAATTGAGTCGTCCCTACGGTATGGCTACACCTTC
TRBJ2-3	NA	TRBV6-6	TRBD2	16	CASSYSSTGGTDTQYF	TGTGCCAGCAGTTATAGCTCGACGGGAGGAACGGATACGCAGTATTTT
TRBJ2-2	NA	TRBV12-5	NA	13	CASGIRALGELFF	TGTGCTAGTGGTATCAGGGCTCTCGGGGAGCTGTTTTTT
TRBJ2-3	NA	TRBV6-5	TRBD1	14	CASSYGTETDTQYF	TGTGCCAGCAGTTACGGGACAGAAACAGATACGCAGTATTTT
TRBJ2-1	NA	TRBV5-4	NA	13	CASTLGQNNEQFF	TGTGCCAGCACCTTGGGGCAGAACAATGAGCAGTTCTTC
TRBJ2-1	NA	TRBV2	NA	13	CASKTEEGNEQFF	TGTGCCAGCAAGACAGAAGAAGGCAATGAGCAGTTCTTC
TRBJ2-1	NA	TRBV6-5	NA	13	CASSYSSNNEQFF	TGTGCCAGCAGTTACTCGAGCAACAATGAGCAGTTCTTC
TRBJ2-5	NA	TRBV7-9	NA	14	CASSSPTVQETQYF	TGTGCCAGCAGCTCCCCCACGGTCCAAGAGACCCAGTACTTC
TRBJ2-2	NA	TRBV7-8	TRBD2	19	CASSRGGGISGIYTGELFF	TGTGCCAGCAGCCGAGGGGGGGGGATTAGCGGGATATACACCGGGGAGCTGTTTTTT
TRBJ1-1	NA	TRBV4-1	NA	15	CASSQLGGGETEAFF	TGCGCCAGCAGCCAATTGGGGGGAGGGGAAACTGAAGCTTTCTTT
TRBJ2-2	NA	TRBV11-3	TRBD1	17	CASSLSYPGQGTGELFF	TGTGCCAGCAGCCTTTCATATCCGGGACAGGGCACCGGGGAGCTGTTTTTT
TRBJ2-7	NA	TRBV5-4	NA	16	CASSLAASDFSYEQYF	TGTGCCAGCAGCTTGGCCGCTAGCGACTTTTCCTACGAGCAGTACTTC
TRBJ2-5	NA	TRBV5-1	TRBD2	18	CASSFLNPGLAGGETQYF	TGCGCCAGCAGCTTTTTGAACCCGGGACTAGCGGGAGGAGAGACCCAGTACTTC